One sample yielded the 25 T cell receptor beta chains listed below, sequenced in a study of cytomegalovirus exposure and HLA in healthy donors. It was with 60 Vbeta and 13 Jbeta primers that the PCR ran. TCRdb's copy holds only in-frame clones and misses some; the assay was immunoSEQ multiplex PCR. The sample contains 150,000 to 160,000 clones, around 79% of which appear only once. Sequences were obtained from PBMCs. All receptors come from a man aged 25 to 40 in good health and CMV-seropositive.

V and J are TRBV18 and TRBJ2-7; 8 bases fit TRBD1. V was pared by 2 bases and J by 1 base, with 13 bases of the junction left unmatched. The CDR3 loop spans 18 amino acids. Germline V gene lookup returns CDR1 KGHSH and CDR2 LQKENI. Here the CDR3 reads CASSPGGQGHIASYEQYF. The DNA for the CDR3 is TGTGCCAGCTCACCAGGAGGACAGGGTCATATCGCGTCCTACGAGCAGTACTTC.

This clone has only a few counts. V is TRBV2 and J is TRBJ2-3, with 7 bases fitting TRBD2. Trimming removed 5 bases from V and 0 bases from J; junction bases left unmatched: 8. CDR1 and CDR2 (germline): SNHLY, FYNNEI. CDR3 length equals 16 residues. The CDR3 sequence: CASSRTGTKSTDTQYF. The CDR3 DNA is TGTGCCAGCAGTCGTACCGGGACTAAGAGCACAGATACGCAGTATTTT.

This clone was observed a single time. V and J are TRBV18 and TRBJ2-7; D not resolved. CDR1 is KGHSH, CDR2 LQKENI, per germline. The CDR3 totals 13 residues. Trimming cost V 6 bases and J 0 bases, with 9 bases left between them. CDR3 sequence (DNA): TGTGCCAGCTCCCCTGAGGTCTCCTACGAGCAGTACTTC. Translated, it gives CASSPEVSYEQYF. The full variable domain, in which reference TRBV18 and TRBJ2-7 provide the parts outside the CDR3, is NAGVMQNPRHLVRRRGQEARLRCSPMKGHSHVYWYRQLPEEGLKFMVYLQKENIIDESGMPKERFSAEFPKEGPSILRIQQVVRGDSAAYFCASSPEVSYEQYFGPGTRLTVT.

This clone was picked up a small number of times. V usage is TRBV6-1 and J usage is TRBJ2-7; TRBD2 matches 10 bases. The CDR3 covers 14 residues. Unmatched junction bases numbered 7, after V lost 7 bases and J lost 4 bases. CDR1 MNHNS and CDR2 SASEGT come from the germline V gene. CDR3 DNA: TGTGCCAGCACCTCTAGCGGGAGTGGATACGAGCAGTACTTC. Its protein is CASTSSGSGYEQYF.

This clone was detected a few times. This rearrangement joins TRBV5-1 to TRBJ1-1, with 7 bases matching TRBD1. Per the germline V gene, CDR1 is SGHRS and CDR2 is YFSETQ. The CDR3 covers 14 residues. J was trimmed by 1 base and V by 4 bases; bases with no gene match: 4. The CDR3 spells CASSPGTANTEAFF. CDR3 in DNA: TGCGCCAGCAGCCCGGGGACAGCGAACACTGAAGCTTTCTTT.

The genes are TRBV7-9 and TRBJ2-7, with D possibly TRBD2 on 6 matching bases. Per the germline V gene, CDR1 is SEHNR and CDR2 is FQNEAQ (reference sequence). The V and J ends lost 4 bases and 1 base respectively, with 17 bases between them. This CDR3 region has 16 residues. The CDR3 spells CASSSSSDSGSYEQYF. The CDR3 DNA follows: TGTGCCAGCAGCTCATCCTCGGATAGCGGTTCCTACGAGCAGTACTTC. Filled out from reference TRBV7-9 and TRBJ2-7, the complete variable domain reads DTGVSQNPRHKITKRGQNVTFRCDPISEHNRLYWYRQTLGQGPEFLTYFQNEAQLEKSRLLSDRFSAERPKGSFSTLEIQRTEQGDSAMYLCASSSSSDSGSYEQYFGPGTRLTVT.

This chain connects TRBV6-5 to TRBJ2-3; D is possibly TRBD2 (6 bases). CDR1 and CDR2 from the germline V gene are MNHEY and SVGAGI. Trimming shortened V by 7 bases and J by 4 bases, and 15 bases separated the two germline ends. The CDR3 has 14 amino acids. CDR3 nucleotide sequence: TGTGCCAGCAATAGACGGGGAGGTGCAGATACGCAGTATTTT. It yields the protein CASNRRGGADTQYF.

The chain has TRBV6-5 and TRBJ1-5; 9 bases map to TRBD1. The germline gives CDR1 MNHEY, CDR2 SVGAGI. CDR3 length: 14 residues. The junction had 4 bases not matched to a gene; V was cut back by 5 bases and J by 5 bases. The CDR3 is CASSKQGADQPQHF. The CDR3 DNA reads as TGTGCCAGCAGTAAACAGGGGGCCGATCAGCCCCAGCATTTT.

The rearrangement joins TRBV11-1 to TRBJ1-2, with D uncertain. V was trimmed by 4 bases and J by 0 bases, leaving 12 bases between them. Germline loops: CDR1 SGHAT, CDR2 FQDESV (reference sequence). CDR3 length equals 15 residues. CDR3 protein: CASSSSLEANYGYTF. CDR3 DNA sequence: TGTGCCAGCAGCTCCAGTCTCGAAGCTAACTATGGCTACACCTTC.

V and J are TRBV2 and TRBJ2-1; the match to TRBD2 covers 12 bases. The V and J ends lost 6 bases and 10 bases, in that order; junction bases with no gene match: 10. Germline V gene sequence: CDR1 SNHLY, CDR2 FYNNEI. CDR3 length equals 15 residues. CDR3 protein: CASRASSGGAREQFF. For the CDR3, the DNA is TGTGCCAGCAGAGCCTCTAGCGGGGGGGCTAGAGAGCAGTTCTTC.

This chain links TRBV18 with TRBJ1-4; tentative D call: TRBD1 (5 bases). Germline CDR1 is KGHSH and CDR2 is LQKENI. CDR3 length: 12 amino acids. V gave up 3 bases and J gave up 10 bases, with 9 bases separating them. The CDR3 region is CASSPGRAKLFF. DNA for the CDR3: TGTGCCAGCTCACCGGGGCGCGCAAAACTGTTTTTT.

This clone was detected a few times. CDR3 in DNA: TGTGCCAGTAGTATACGAGGGATCAACACTGAAGCTTTCTTT. Translation: CASSIRGINTEAFF. The chain joins TRBV19 to TRBJ1-1; D remains ambiguous. Germline CDR1 and CDR2: LNHDA and SQIVND (reference sequence). This CDR3 is 14 amino acids long. V shed 2 bases and J shed 2 bases, with 9 bases lying between them.

This clone was seen more than once but under ten times. The chain carries TRBV10-1 and TRBJ2-1, with 9 bases identical to TRBD2. Germline CDR1 and CDR2: WNHNN and SYGVQD (reference sequence). The CDR3 has 16 residues. V lost 5 bases and J lost 3; bases outside the gene matches: 8. The CDR3 coding sequence is TGCGCCAGCAGTAGTATAGCGGGAGCGATCTACAATGAGCAGTTCTTC. This gives the protein CASSSIAGAIYNEQFF.

The chain employs TRBV6-5 and TRBJ1-6; no definite D call. Germline values: CDR1 MNHEY, CDR2 SVGAGI. The CDR3 loop spans 15 amino acids. V lost 5 bases and J 8 bases, leaving 16 bases between the germline ends. The CDR3 coding sequence is TGTGCCAGCAGTATCGATCCCCCAGATTATTCACCCCTCCACTTT. Protein product: CASSIDPPDYSPLHF.

J is TRBJ1-1 and V is TRBV28; D might be TRBD1 (5 bases). V lost 2 bases and J 4 bases, leaving 14 bases between the germline ends. This CDR3 comprises 15 residues. Germline CDR1 reads MDHEN; CDR2 reads SYDVKM. CDR3 in DNA: TGTGCCAGCAGTTTAACGCTCGTGGGGGGCACTGAAGCTTTCTTT. Protein product: CASSLTLVGGTEAFF.

The gene calls are TRBV4-2 and TRBJ2-1; 8 bases are a match to TRBD1. Germline V gives CDR1 LGHNA, CDR2 YNFKEQ. CDR3 length: 15 residues. V dropped 1 base and J dropped 10; count of bases not matched to a gene: 9. The CDR3 region has the DNA TGTGCCAGCAGCCAAGGACAGGGGTCCGTTCAAGAGCAGTTCTTC. Translation: CASSQGQGSVQEQFF.

The V call is TRBV5-6, the J call TRBJ2-1, with 10 bases fitting TRBD2. This CDR3 has 14 amino acids. The trim removed 5 bases at V and 7 bases at J, leaving 6 bases unmatched. Germline V gene sequence: CDR1 SGHDT, CDR2 YYEEEE. The CDR3 sequence is CASSEAGGPNEQFF. CDR3 coding DNA: TGTGCCAGCAGTGAAGCGGGAGGGCCTAATGAGCAGTTCTTC.

The chain has TRBV11-2 and TRBJ1-1; D gene ambiguous. The CDR3 loop spans 14 amino acids. Germline-derived CDR1 and CDR2 are SGHAT and FQNNGV. Trimming pared 3 bases from V and 4 bases from J, leaving 12 bases between. The CDR3: CASSLRGIGTEAFF. CDR3 in DNA: TGTGCCAGCAGCTTGAGAGGGATAGGCACTGAAGCTTTCTTT.

This clone was recorded a few times. Other DNA sequences within the sample encode an identical CDR3. This chain uses TRBV5-1 with TRBJ2-3; D might be TRBD1 (5 bases). CDR1 SGHRS and CDR2 YFSETQ come from the germline V gene. V gave up 0 bases and J gave up 2 bases, with 7 bases separating them. The CDR3 extends over 14 amino acids. CDR3: CASSLAGSTDTQYF. The CDR3 coding sequence is TGCGCCAGCAGCTTGGCAGGGTCCACAGATACGCAGTATTTT.

V gene TRBV7-2 combines with J gene TRBJ2-7; D remains ambiguous. The germline gives CDR1 SGHTA, CDR2 FQGNSA. Trimming left V 8 bases short and J 7 bases short, with 12 bases between. This CDR3 has 11 amino acids. The CDR3 nucleotides read TGTGCCAGCGGGCGCTTATCGGAGCAGTACTTC. This translates into CASGRLSEQYF.

The V gene is TRBV29-1, the J gene TRBJ2-7, with D possibly matching TRBD1 (5 bases). The germline V and J ends were trimmed by 8 bases and 0 bases, with 17 bases remaining between them. This CDR3 spans 14 amino acids. Germline V CDR1 and CDR2: SQVTM, ANQGSEA. The CDR3 protein is CSLHGPDTSYEQYF. Written as DNA, the CDR3 is TGCAGCCTCCACGGGCCGGACACCTCCTACGAGCAGTACTTC.

This clone was detected once. The CDR3 DNA is TGCGCCAGCAGCCGCCCCACCTCGGCGGGGGGACAAGGCTACACCTTC. Protein product: CASSRPTSAGGQGYTF. The chain uses TRBV4-1 and TRBJ1-2; maybe TRBD1 (6 bases). The CDR3 has 16 amino acids. Germline V gene sequence: CDR1 MGHRA, CDR2 YSYEKL. V lost 4 bases and J 8 bases, leaving 23 bases between the germline ends.

Only a few counts were recorded for this clone. The chain carries TRBV30 and TRBJ1-5; D may be TRBD1 (5 bases). CDR3 length: 14 amino acids. Germline values: CDR1 GTSNPN, CDR2 SVGIG (reference sequence). The V and J ends lost 4 bases and 7 bases respectively, with 17 bases between them. This CDR3 reads CAWTSGTLGQPQHF. The DNA of the CDR3 is TGTGCCTGGACCTCCGGGACTCTAGGCCAGCCCCAGCATTTT.

This chain uses TRBV5-4 with TRBJ1-2; D unclear. V was clipped by 3 bases and J by 5 bases, with 11 bases between them. This CDR3 is 13 amino acids long. Germline values: CDR1 SGHNT, CDR2 YYREEE (reference sequence). In DNA form, the CDR3 reads TGTGCCAGCAGCTGGGCAGGACTATATGGCTACACCTTC. It translates to CASSWAGLYGYTF.

This chain joins TRBV30 and TRBJ2-1; D possibly corresponds to TRBD2 (5 bases). Germline V gene lookup returns CDR1 GTSNPN and CDR2 SVGIG (reference sequence). CDR3 size: 14 residues. V lost 4 bases, J lost 2 bases, and 12 bases lay in between. The CDR3: CAWIQTGTYNEQFF. In DNA, the CDR3 is TGTGCCTGGATCCAAACCGGGACCTACAATGAGCAGTTCTTC.